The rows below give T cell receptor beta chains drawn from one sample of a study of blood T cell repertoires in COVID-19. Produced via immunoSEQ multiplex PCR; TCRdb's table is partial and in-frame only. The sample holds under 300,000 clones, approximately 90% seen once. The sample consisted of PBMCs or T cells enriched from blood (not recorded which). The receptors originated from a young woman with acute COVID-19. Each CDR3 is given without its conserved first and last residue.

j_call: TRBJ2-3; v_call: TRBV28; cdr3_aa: ASSHTQGTDTQY
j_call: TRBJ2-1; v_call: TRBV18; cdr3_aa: ASSRGVYNEQF
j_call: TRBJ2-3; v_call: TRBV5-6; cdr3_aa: ASFFLRGGKNTDTQY
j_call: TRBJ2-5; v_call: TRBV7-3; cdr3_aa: ASSLYGGIIETQY
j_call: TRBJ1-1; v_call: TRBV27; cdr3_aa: ASSFSGTEAF
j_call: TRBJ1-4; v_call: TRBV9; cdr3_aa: ASGGQGYEKLF
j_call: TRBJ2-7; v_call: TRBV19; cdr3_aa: ASSTRTSGSYEQY
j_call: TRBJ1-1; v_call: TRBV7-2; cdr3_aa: ASSLGGRFTEAF
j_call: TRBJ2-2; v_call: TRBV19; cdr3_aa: ASTGGVYIGELF
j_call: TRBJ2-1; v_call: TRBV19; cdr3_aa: ASSKEAGGRIYNEQF
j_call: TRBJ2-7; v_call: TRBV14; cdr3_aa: ASTINGSPEQY
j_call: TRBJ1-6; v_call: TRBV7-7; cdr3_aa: ASSLGTNSPLH
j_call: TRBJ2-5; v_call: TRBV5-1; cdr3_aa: ASSRGTSGSQETQY
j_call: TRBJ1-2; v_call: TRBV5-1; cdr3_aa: ASSFGADTYGYT
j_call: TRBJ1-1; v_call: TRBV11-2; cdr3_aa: ASSLEWTSGTEAF
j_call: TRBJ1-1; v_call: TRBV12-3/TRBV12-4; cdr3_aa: ASGWTVNTEAF
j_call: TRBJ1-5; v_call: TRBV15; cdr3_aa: ATSREGTGAYSNQPQH
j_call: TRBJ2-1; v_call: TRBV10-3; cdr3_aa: AAQAGQGRNEQF
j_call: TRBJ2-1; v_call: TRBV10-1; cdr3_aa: ASSESVGASYNEQF
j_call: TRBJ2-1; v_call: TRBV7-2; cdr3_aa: ASSETYEQF
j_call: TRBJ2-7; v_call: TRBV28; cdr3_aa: ASSWGVSWNEQY
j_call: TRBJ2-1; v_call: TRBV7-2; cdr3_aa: ASSSRTSGWNEQF
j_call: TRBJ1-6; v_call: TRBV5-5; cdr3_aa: ASSSNRGERSPLH
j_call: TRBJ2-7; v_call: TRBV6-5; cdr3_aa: ASSYRPGSYEQY
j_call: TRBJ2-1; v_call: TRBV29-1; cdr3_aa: SVVGLAGESEPGYNEQF
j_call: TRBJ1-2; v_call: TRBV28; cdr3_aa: ASSFQQGSGYT
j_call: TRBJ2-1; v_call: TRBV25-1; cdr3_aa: ASGTHYNEQF